The 4 T cell receptor beta chains presented below share a single source sample, sequenced in a study of blood T cell repertoires in COVID-19. TCRdb's table, derived via immunoSEQ multiplex PCR, lists solely in-frame clones and lacks some. The table lists 200,000 or so clones, 70% to 90% of them singletons. What was sequenced was peripheral blood. The receptors derive from a human donor with active or convalescent COVID-19. The donor label of this sample is uncertain.

The chain recombines TRBV5-1 with TRBJ2-3; 9 nucleotides line up with TRBD2. Trimming took 2 bases from V and 5 from J; bases not matched to a gene: 9. The V gene's germline CDR1 is SGHRS and CDR2 YFSETQ. The CDR3 has 16 residues. CDR3 nucleotide sequence: TGCGCCAGCAGCTTCGCGGCGGGGGGGCCGGGAGATACGCAGTATTTT. This gives the protein CASSFAAGGPGDTQYF.

This chain uses TRBV6-2 or TRBV6-3 with TRBJ2-1; 10 bases are shared with TRBD2. Trimming cost V 4 bases and J 4 bases; bases outside gene matches: 4. Germline CDR1 MNHEY, CDR2 SVGEGT. This CDR3 comprises 15 residues. The CDR3 spells CASSSALAGYNEQFF. In nucleotides, the CDR3 is TGTGCCAGCAGTTCGGCACTAGCGGGGTACAATGAGCAGTTCTTC.

This chain connects TRBV6-1 to TRBJ2-5; 10 bases match TRBD2. Trimming at V came to 2 bases and at J to 1 base, leaving 1 base not matched to a gene. This CDR3 contains 15 residues. Per the germline V gene, CDR1 is MNHNS and CDR2 is SASEGT. CDR3 residues: CASSESGGVQETQYF. In nucleotides, the CDR3 is TGTGCCAGCAGTGAAAGCGGGGGGGTCCAAGAGACCCAGTACTTC.

The count of this clone is one. In the same sample, other DNA sequences code for this CDR3. The DNA for the CDR3 is TGTGCCAGCTCACCGTCTCGTCAAGAGACCCAGTACTTC. Encoded protein: CASSPSRQETQYF. The chain links TRBV18 to TRBJ2-5; no firm D call. The CDR3 is 13 residues long. Trimming left V 3 bases short and J 2 bases short, with 7 bases between. Germline CDR1 KGHSH, CDR2 LQKENI.